This record concerns one TCR beta chain sequence. The CDR3 is 14 amino acids. CDR1 is MDHEN and CDR2 is SYDVKM in the germline V gene. V was clipped by 5 bases and J by 0 bases, with 10 bases between them. This sample stems from a study of blood T cells in healthy people across ages. A second PCR of 7 to 11 cycles used a sample-barcoded 5' primer and a J-beta primer mix. TCRdb re-analysed the 5' RACE reads in MiXCR, keeping a single row per CDR3 protein. This sample has 650,000 to 1,000,000 distinct CDR3 sequences, with around half found just once. The sequenced sample was blood. The rearrangement links TRBV28 to TRBJ1-2; tentatively, D is TRBD1 (6 bases). This TCR derives from a man at least 80 years old in good health. CDR3 bases: TGTGCCAGCAGTGGGGGCAGAACTAACTATGGCTACACCTTC. Translated, it gives CASSGGRTNYGYTF.